Below, 27 T cell receptor beta chains from the same sample are listed, as sequenced in a study of cytomegalovirus exposure and HLA in healthy donors. PCR involved 60 Vbeta and 13 Jbeta primers. Profiled with immunoSEQ multiplex PCR; TCRdb holds only in-frame clones, not every one. The sample contains tens of thousands of clones, approximately 7.7% of which appear only once. Sequencing was done on a sample of PBMCs. Source of these receptors: a man aged 50-59 years in good health and CMV-seronegative.

CDR3 sequence reads: CAWSGGGPETQYF. The CDR3 nucleotides read TGTGCCTGGAGTGGAGGGGGACCAGAGACCCAGTACTTC. This chain links TRBV30 with TRBJ2-5, with a weak D call TRBD1 (6 bases). The V end was cut by 1 base, the J end by 4 bases, with 10 bases between. The length of the CDR3 is 13 residues. The germline V gene has CDR1 GTSNPN and CDR2 SVGIG (reference sequence).

The J gene is TRBJ2-1, the V gene TRBV4-1, with 9 bases that match TRBD2. The CDR3 loop spans 16 amino acids. With 0 bases clipped from V and 8 bases from J, the junction kept 8 bases outside the gene matches. Germline-derived CDR1 and CDR2 are MGHRA and YSYEKL. In DNA, the CDR3 is TGCGCCAGCAGCCAAGAACAGGCTAGCGGGGACGATGAGCAGTTCTTC. Translated, it gives CASSQEQASGDDEQFF.

In this sample, this clone turned up a few times. The J gene is TRBJ1-1, the V gene TRBV2; no definite D call. The ends were cut back, 6 bases at V and 0 bases at J, with 8 bases in the middle. The CDR3 consists of 13 residues. The germline V gene has CDR1 SNHLY and CDR2 FYNNEI. The CDR3 region is CASREEMNTEAFF. CDR3 bases: TGTGCCAGCAGGGAGGAAATGAACACTGAAGCTTTCTTT.

The chain uses TRBV20-1 and TRBJ2-7; no firm D call. Germline values: CDR1 DFQATT, CDR2 SNEGSKA (reference sequence). Trimming took 4 bases from V and 0 from J, leaving 4 bases between them. CDR3 size: 11 residues. CDR3 region: CSAKYSYEQYF. DNA for the CDR3: TGCAGTGCTAAATACTCCTACGAGCAGTACTTC.

The genes are TRBV7-2 and TRBJ1-1; D is unresolved. The germline V and J ends were trimmed by 5 bases and 6 bases, with 13 bases remaining between them. The CDR3 is 13 amino acids. Germline loops: CDR1 SGHTA, CDR2 FQGNSA. The CDR3 sequence: CASSRRAGSEAFF. In nucleotides, the CDR3 is TGTGCCAGCAGCCGGAGGGCGGGATCTGAAGCTTTCTTT.

The J gene is TRBJ1-3, the V gene TRBV9, with D maybe TRBD1 (5 bases). This CDR3 contains 16 residues. Germline values: CDR1 SGDLS, CDR2 YYNGEE. V dropped 3 bases and J dropped 3 bases, with 16 bases sitting between them. CDR3 sequence reads: CASSAGVGVVGNTIYF. CDR3 nucleotides: TGTGCCAGCAGCGCGGGGGTGGGGGTTGTTGGAAACACCATATATTTT. Complete variable domain (other parts from reference TRBV9 and TRBJ1-3): DSGVTQTPKHLITATGQRVTLRCSPRSGDLSVYWYQQSLDQGLQFLIQYYNGEERAKGNILERFSAQQFPDLHSELNLSSLELGDSALYFCASSAGVGVVGNTIYFGEGSWLTVV.

The table lists this clone with a few counts. The genes are TRBV28 and TRBJ2-3; weak D call: TRBD2 (6 bases). Germline V gives CDR1 MDHEN, CDR2 SYDVKM. This CDR3 has 15 amino acids. V lost 4 bases to trimming and J lost 4 bases, with 15 bases between them. DNA for the CDR3: TGTGCCAGCAGTTCGACCGGGACTCCCTCAGATACGCAGTATTTT. Encoded protein: CASSSTGTPSDTQYF. Drawing the rest from reference TRBV28 and TRBJ2-3, the complete variable domain is DVKVTQSSRYLVKRTGEKVFLECVQDMDHENMFWYRQDPGLGLRLIYFSYDVKMKEKGDIPEGYSVSREKKERFSLILESASTNQTSMYLCASSSTGTPSDTQYFGPGTRLTVL.

The sample holds one count of this clone. The chain has TRBV5-1 and TRBJ2-7; TRBD2 matches 12 bases. The germline CDR1 and CDR2 sequences are SGHRS and YFSETQ. CDR3 length: 12 residues. The V gene end was trimmed by 1 base and the J gene end by 13 bases; junction bases not matched to a gene: 3. CDR3 sequence: CASSLTSGGIYF. The CDR3 DNA reads TGCGCCAGCAGCTTGACTAGCGGGGGGATCTACTTC. Full variable domain (outside the CDR3, taken from reference TRBV5-1 and TRBJ2-7): KAGVTQTPRYLIKTRGQQVTLSCSPISGHRSVSWYQQTPGQGLQFLFEYFSETQRNKGNFPGRFSGRQFSNSRSEMNVSTLELGDSALYLCASSLTSGGIYFGPGTRLTVT.

This chain links TRBV27 with TRBJ2-3, with TRBD2 identical over 8 bases. The CDR3 consists of 17 residues. Per the germline V gene, CDR1 is MNHEY and CDR2 is SMNVEV (reference sequence). J was trimmed by 0 bases and V by 2 bases; bases with no gene match: 7. The CDR3 coding sequence is TGTGCCAGCAGTTTAATAAGCGGGAGAGGCAGCACAGATACGCAGTATTTT. Protein sequence: CASSLISGRGSTDTQYF.

The chain recombines TRBV5-1 with TRBJ2-3; D perhaps matches TRBD2 (6 bases). This CDR3 contains 16 residues. Germline-derived CDR1 and CDR2 are SGHRS and YFSETQ. V was shortened by 0 bases and J by 3 bases, with 14 bases between the two germline ends. The CDR3 bases are TGCGCCAGCAGCTTGGTTGGGCGGGGTGAAACAGATACGCAGTATTTT. Translated, it gives CASSLVGRGETDTQYF.

This clone was found a few times. V and J are TRBV5-4 and TRBJ2-1; 7 bases fit TRBD1. The CDR3 runs to 15 residues. V lost 4 bases to trimming and J lost 3 bases; unmatched junction nucleotides: 7. Germline V lookup: CDR1 SGHNT, CDR2 YYREEE (reference sequence). CDR3 in amino acids: CASSRDRAGYNEQFF. The CDR3 bases are TGTGCCAGCAGCCGTGACAGGGCCGGCTACAATGAGCAGTTCTTC.

This clone has more than one count but fewer than ten. The rearrangement uses TRBV28 and TRBJ1-5; D is unclear. Germline CDR1 is MDHEN and CDR2 is SYDVKM. This CDR3 spans 12 amino acids. Trimming cost V 2 bases and J 6 bases, with 5 bases left between them. CDR3 sequence: CASSLPIQPQHF. The CDR3 DNA follows: TGTGCCAGCAGTTTACCTATTCAGCCCCAGCATTTT.

This chain joins TRBV7-2 and TRBJ2-3; 11 bases are a match to TRBD1. The CDR3 is 15 residues long. Losses at the gene ends were 1 base for V and 4 bases for J; bases not matched to a gene: 1. From germline, CDR1 is SGHTA and CDR2 FQGNSA. This chain's CDR3 is CASSLVGQGADTQYF. The CDR3 nucleotides read TGTGCCAGCAGCTTAGTGGGACAGGGGGCAGATACGCAGTATTTT.

This chain links TRBV28 with TRBJ1-4, with 7 bases fitting TRBD1. With V trimmed by 4 bases and J by 6 bases, 8 bases remained unmatched. Germline V gene sequence: CDR1 MDHEN, CDR2 SYDVKM. This CDR3 has 15 residues. The CDR3 is CASSSRGLPYEKLFF. DNA of the CDR3: TGTGCCAGCAGTTCAAGGGGGCTTCCTTATGAAAAACTGTTTTTT. Full variable domain (missing parts from reference TRBV28 and TRBJ1-4): DVKVTQSSRYLVKRTGEKVFLECVQDMDHENMFWYRQDPGLGLRLIYFSYDVKMKEKGDIPEGYSVSREKKERFSLILESASTNQTSMYLCASSSRGLPYEKLFFGSGTQLSVL.

The table lists this clone with a few counts. The gene calls are TRBV2 and TRBJ2-1; 9 nucleotides align to TRBD2. The V gene end was trimmed by 1 base and the J gene end by 5 bases; junction bases not matched to a gene: 6. This CDR3 comprises 16 residues. The V gene's germline CDR1 is SNHLY and CDR2 FYNNEI. Here the CDR3 reads CASSEVGGLANNEQFF. DNA for the CDR3: TGTGCCAGCAGTGAAGTTGGGGGACTAGCTAACAATGAGCAGTTCTTC.

The rearrangement links TRBV5-1 to TRBJ2-3, with D possibly matching TRBD2 (6 bases). V was cut by 4 bases and J by 3 bases, with 18 bases left in between. Germline-derived CDR1 and CDR2 are SGHRS and YFSETQ. The CDR3 length is 16 residues. In DNA, the CDR3 is TGCGCCAGCAGCGATAGACTAGATTCGGGGACAGATACGCAGTATTTT. This codes for CASSDRLDSGTDTQYF.

The chain combines TRBV7-8 with TRBJ1-5, with 7 nucleotides matching TRBD1. There are 14 residues in the CDR3. Germline-derived CDR1 and CDR2 are SGHVS and FQNEAQ. The V segment lost 2 bases and the J segment 2 bases; nucleotides outside the gene matches: 0. The CDR3 region is CASSLQGGNQPQHF. The CDR3 coding sequence is TGTGCCAGCAGCTTACAGGGGGGCAATCAGCCCCAGCATTTT.

The table lists this clone with a few counts. J is TRBJ2-3 and V is TRBV7-9; tentative D call: TRBD2 (5 bases). CDR3 length: 16 residues. Trimming took 6 bases from V and 0 from J, leaving 16 bases between them. Germline V gives CDR1 SEHNR, CDR2 FQNEAQ (reference sequence). As DNA, the CDR3 is TGTGCCAGCAGTCAAGCCAGCGGCTATAGCACAGATACGCAGTATTTT. Amino acids: CASSQASGYSTDTQYF. The complete variable domain, with remaining parts taken from reference TRBV7-9 and TRBJ2-3, reads DTGVSQNPRHKITKRGQNVTFRCDPISEHNRLYWYRQTLGQGPEFLTYFQNEAQLEKSRLLSDRFSAERPKGSFSTLEIQRTEQGDSAMYLCASSQASGYSTDTQYFGPGTRLTVL.

The J gene is TRBJ2-1, the V gene TRBV5-5, with TRBD2 matching over 8 bases. The CDR3 consists of 16 residues. Germline V gene sequence: CDR1 SGHKS, CDR2 YYEKEE (reference sequence). V was clipped by 0 bases and J by 4 bases; unmatched bases: 6. CDR3: CASSLDGSGAYNEQFF. The DNA of the CDR3 is TGTGCCAGCAGCTTGGATGGTAGCGGGGCTTACAATGAGCAGTTCTTC.

This clone was counted only a few times. This sequence joins TRBV14 and TRBJ1-1; D possibly corresponds to TRBD1 (6 bases). V was cut by 5 bases and J by 5 bases, with 12 bases left in between. Germline assignment: CDR1 SGHDN and CDR2 FVKESK. This CDR3 has 13 amino acids. The CDR3 bases are TGTGCCAGCAGCGAAACAGGGTGGACTGAAGCTTTCTTT. This gives the protein CASSETGWTEAFF.

The chain joins TRBV7-8 to TRBJ1-4, with 7 bases aligning to TRBD1. V shed 2 bases, J shed 6 bases, and the junction held 12 bases outside the gene matches. The CDR3 is made up of 17 amino acids. CDR1 is SGHVS, CDR2 FQNEAQ, per germline. In DNA form, the CDR3 reads TGTGCCAGCAGCTTACTAGGGGGCAGGGGCCCTGATGAAAAACTGTTTTTT. Translating gives CASSLLGGRGPDEKLFF.

The CDR3 here is CASSLNRGEQFF. The CDR3 bases are TGTGCCAGCAGCTTAAATAGGGGCGAGCAGTTCTTC. The gene calls are TRBV7-2 and TRBJ2-1; a weak D match, TRBD1 (5 bases). The CDR3 contains 12 residues. The germline V gene has CDR1 SGHTA and CDR2 FQGNSA. Trimming cost V 2 bases and J 10 bases, with 9 bases left between them. The full variable domain, with the rest looked up from reference TRBV7-2 and TRBJ2-1, is GAGVSQSPSNKVTEKGKDVELRCDPISGHTALYWYRQSLGQGLEFLIYFQGNSAPDKSGLPSDRFSAERTGGSVSTLTIQRTQQEDSAVYLCASSLNRGEQFFGPGTRLTVL.

This clone was detected a few times. This sequence joins TRBV6-1 and TRBJ2-1, with D maybe TRBD2 (6 bases). The germline gives CDR1 MNHNS, CDR2 SASEGT. The V gene lost 6 bases and the J gene lost 1 base, with 13 bases spanning the gap. CDR3 length: 15 residues. The CDR3 sequence is CASRLGGGSYNEQFF. CDR3 DNA sequence: TGTGCCAGCAGATTAGGCGGAGGGTCCTACAATGAGCAGTTCTTC.

A few counts support this clone. The chain employs TRBV27 and TRBJ1-6; 9 nucleotides match TRBD1. The CDR3 length is 18 residues. CDR1 and CDR2 from the germline V gene are MNHEY and SMNVEV (reference sequence). J lost 6 bases, V lost 6 bases, and 15 bases had no gene match. This CDR3 reads CASRGKDRGLILNSPLHF. CDR3 nucleotide sequence: TGTGCCAGCAGAGGGAAGGACAGGGGCCTAATCCTTAATTCACCCCTCCACTTT.

This clone was counted at least ten times. This chain connects TRBV27 to TRBJ2-1; D perhaps matches TRBD2 (6 bases). Per germline, CDR1 MNHEY and CDR2 SMNVEV (reference sequence). This CDR3 contains 15 residues. V was shortened by 8 bases and J by 3 bases, with 17 bases between the two germline ends. CDR3: CASAAGSGGYNEQFF. The CDR3 DNA sequence: TGTGCCAGCGCGGCGGGTAGCGGAGGCTACAATGAGCAGTTCTTC.

The chain has TRBV9 and TRBJ2-7; 7 nucleotides agree with TRBD1. CDR1 is SGDLS and CDR2 is YYNGEE in the germline V gene. V lost 0 bases to trimming and J lost 3 bases; unmatched junction nucleotides: 9. The CDR3 loop spans 16 amino acids. CDR3: CASSVAPDRKDYEQYF. The DNA for the CDR3 is TGTGCCAGCAGCGTAGCCCCGGACAGGAAAGACTACGAGCAGTACTTC.

This chain links TRBV29-1 with TRBJ2-1, with 7 nucleotides matching TRBD2. Germline assignment: CDR1 SQVTM and CDR2 ANQGSEA. This CDR3 has 15 amino acids. After removal of 6 bases from V and 3 bases from J, the junction contained 11 bases not matched to a gene. The CDR3 loop reads CSVVLAGANYNEQFF. The CDR3 DNA follows: TGCAGCGTCGTTTTAGCGGGTGCCAACTACAATGAGCAGTTCTTC.